In this sample, the clone carrying this TCR beta chain turned up a few times. This specimen comes from a study of T cells in Graves' hyperthyroidism and ophthalmopathy. Those patients with uncontrolled infection, other autoimmune disease, pregnancy or lactation were excluded. RNA transcripts were the template for amplifying TCR beta CDR3 regions. The primer set for the first-round RT-PCR of the TCR CDR3 was HTBI. MiXCR, applied by TCRdb to the multiplex PCR reads, yields one record per CDR3 protein. Among some 580,000 distinct CDR3 sequences listed, more than 15% were seen once. Sequences were obtained from blood. This TCR was recovered from a woman aged 40 to 50 with Graves' ophthalmopathy.

This CDR3 is CATSLAGDQETQYF. Here the CDR3 DNA reads TGCGCCACCTCGCTAGCGGGGGACCAAGAGACCCAGTACTTC. The rearrangement links TRBV4-1 to TRBJ2-5; 10 positions agree with TRBD2. Germline V CDR1 and CDR2: MGHRA, YSYEKL. J lost 0 bases, V lost 10 bases, and 5 bases had no gene match. The CDR3 is 14 residues long.